This T cell receptor (beta chain) was captured by sequencing in a study of blood T cells in healthy people across ages. Study at large: When template switching was applied, about one barcoded beta molecule was captured per two T cells.

This clonotype occurred many times. The antigen remains undetermined. Study conclusions and caveats: Diversity was estimated from one million T cells, and these estimates were considered underestimates. Diversity of TCR beta per million T cells declined in a roughly linear way with age.

Trimming removed 6 bases from V and 2 bases from J; junction bases left unmatched: 3. This CDR3 has 12 residues. Germline CDR1 is SQVTM and CDR2 is ANQGSEA. Then a second PCR, running about 6 to 12 cycles, was carried out with a sample-barcoded 5' primer and a J-beta primer mix. Each cDNA molecule was tagged by a template-switch adaptor with 12 random nucleotides. TCRdb called the 5' RACE reads again in MiXCR, with one record for every CDR3 protein. The sample has about 640,000 distinct CDR3 sequences; about 54% are singletons. The TCR comes from a man in his 60s in good health. This chain uses TRBV29-1 with TRBJ2-5, with 7 bases that match TRBD1. Sequencing input: blood. CDR3 DNA: TGCAGCGTCCGACAGGGACAAGAGACCCAGTACTTC. Protein: CSVRQGQETQYF.